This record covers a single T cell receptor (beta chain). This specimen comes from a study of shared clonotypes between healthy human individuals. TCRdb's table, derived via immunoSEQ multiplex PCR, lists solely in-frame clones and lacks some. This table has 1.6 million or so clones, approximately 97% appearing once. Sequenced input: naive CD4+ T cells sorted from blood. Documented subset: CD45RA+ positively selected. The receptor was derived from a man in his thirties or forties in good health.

CDR3 protein: CASSEVRAENTEAFF. The CDR3 DNA is TGTGCCAGCAGTGAAGTGAGGGCAGAGAACACTGAAGCTTTCTTT. The V and J genes are TRBV6-1 and TRBJ1-1; D is unclear. The CDR3 contains 15 residues. From germline, CDR1 is MNHNS and CDR2 SASEGT. V lost 1 base and J 1 base, leaving 10 bases between the germline ends.